What follows are 16 T cell receptor beta chains derived from one specimen sequenced in a study of T cell repertoires in cytomegalovirus infection. TCRdb processed the reads anew with MiXCR; each CDR3 protein has one entry. This sample has roughly 570,000 distinct CDR3 sequences; approximately 40% occur once, and the top ten carry about half. No antigen has been assigned to these receptors. Source: cultured PBMCs, taken from culture after CMV antigen stimulation. The receptor source for this set is a human donor in good health (CMV status not recorded). Some clones in this sample may be carry-over from other donors' samples.

This clonotype was detected only a few times. The rearrangement uses TRBV6-1 and TRBJ1-6; D unresolved. The germline gives CDR1 MNHNS, CDR2 SASEGT. The CDR3 contains 17 residues. V was pared by 2 bases and J by 8 bases, with 19 bases between. This chain's CDR3 is CASSELSYTPQDSPLHF. DNA of the CDR3: TGTGCCAGCAGTGAATTATCGTATACTCCCCAAGATTCACCCCTCCACTTT.

The V and J genes are TRBV20-1 and TRBJ1-3, with D possibly TRBD1 on 5 matching bases. V lost 1 base and J 0 bases, leaving 10 bases between the germline ends. Germline V lookup: CDR1 DFQATT, CDR2 SNEGSKA (reference sequence). The CDR3 has 15 amino acids. CDR3 sequence (DNA): TGCAGTGCTAGAGCGGTAGGGACCTCTGGAAACACCATATATTTT. This encodes CSARAVGTSGNTIYF.

This clonotype turned up a few times. The chain couples TRBV19 to TRBJ2-5; D gene ambiguous. V dropped 6 bases and J dropped 4 bases, with 12 bases sitting between them. This CDR3 is built from 13 residues. Germline CDR1 is LNHDA and CDR2 is SQIVND (reference sequence). The DNA of the CDR3 is TGTGCCAGTAGAGGGCGGATCGGAGAGACCCAGTACTTC. Translated, it gives CASRGRIGETQYF. Looking up the rest from reference TRBV19 and TRBJ2-5 gives the full variable domain: DGGITQSPKYLFRKEGQNVTLSCEQNLNHDAMYWYRQDPGQGLRLIYYSQIVNDFQKGDIAEGYSVSREKKESFPLTVTSAQKNPTAFYLCASRGRIGETQYFGPGTRLLVL.

The chain couples TRBV11-2 to TRBJ2-2; D perhaps matches TRBD1 (5 bases). CDR1 is SGHAT, CDR2 FQNNGV, per germline. This CDR3 spans 16 amino acids. V was cut by 5 bases and J by 1 base, with 14 bases left in between. Written as DNA, the CDR3 is TGTGCCAGCAGCCCTGACAGACCTGGGAACACCGGGGAGCTGTTTTTT. Translating gives CASSPDRPGNTGELFF. Complete variable domain (other parts from reference TRBV11-2 and TRBJ2-2): EAGVAQSPRYKIIEKRQSVAFWCNPISGHATLYWYQQILGQGPKLLIQFQNNGVVDDSQLPKDRFSAERLKGVDSTLKIQPAKLEDSAVYLCASSPDRPGNTGELFFGEGSRLTVL.

This clonotype was counted only a few times. The chain links TRBV19 to TRBJ2-7; 8 nucleotides agree with TRBD1. V shed 3 bases, J shed 3 bases, and the junction held 7 bases outside the gene matches. The length of the CDR3 is 15 residues. Germline assignment: CDR1 LNHDA and CDR2 SQIVND (reference sequence). The CDR3 loop reads CASSMAGTGNYEQYF. As DNA, the CDR3 is TGTGCCAGTAGTATGGCCGGGACAGGAAACTACGAGCAGTACTTC.

The chain combines TRBV29-1 with TRBJ2-1; D ambiguous. The CDR3 loop spans 16 amino acids. CDR1 is SQVTM and CDR2 is ANQGSEA in the germline V gene. Trimming shortened V by 0 bases and J by 0 bases, and 12 bases separated the two germline ends. CDR3 sequence: CSVEDQRSSSYNEQFF. CDR3 bases: TGCAGCGTTGAAGATCAACGGTCTAGCTCCTACAATGAGCAGTTCTTC.

The CDR3 loop reads CSVGGGAGRNGYTF. The CDR3, as DNA: TGCAGCGTTGGGGGGGGGGCAGGGAGGAATGGCTACACCTTC. The rearrangement joins TRBV29-1 to TRBJ1-2; tentatively, D is TRBD1 (6 bases). Germline CDR1 is SQVTM and CDR2 is ANQGSEA. CDR3 size: 14 residues. V gave up 4 bases and J gave up 6 bases, with 18 bases separating them.

V is TRBV6-1 and J is TRBJ2-7; the D is unclear. The CDR3 contains 14 residues. Trimming took off 6 bases at V and 4 bases at J, with 16 bases between the two ends. Germline values: CDR1 MNHNS, CDR2 SASEGT. The CDR3 nucleotides are TGTGCCAGCAGGGTCGTGGGTTCTAGTTACGAGCAGTACTTC. Residues: CASRVVGSSYEQYF.

This clonotype was counted only a few times. The chain's CDR3 is CASSFEQGDGYTF. The CDR3 DNA reads as TGTGCCAGCAGCTTCGAACAGGGCGATGGCTACACCTTC. The chain combines TRBV7-2 with TRBJ1-2; D perhaps matches TRBD1 (6 bases). Germline-derived CDR1 and CDR2 are SGHTA and FQGNSA. CDR3 length equals 13 residues. V lost 3 bases and J lost 6, with 11 bases in between.

This clonotype has a handful of counts. The chain joins TRBV20-1 to TRBJ2-3; 9 nucleotides match TRBD2. The CDR3 totals 16 residues. After removal of 3 bases from V and 1 base from J, the junction contained 8 bases not matched to a gene. In germline, CDR1 is DFQATT, CDR2 SNEGSKA (reference sequence). The DNA of the CDR3 is TGCAGTGCTAGTCCCCCTAGCGGGGCCCGCACAGATACGCAGTATTTT. It encodes CSASPPSGARTDTQYF.

The table lists this clonotype with a few counts. An end of the junction differs from the germline gene, which may be a read error. The V call is TRBV11-2, the J call TRBJ2-5; no firm D call. The germline gives CDR1 SGHAT, CDR2 FQNNGV. The CDR3 contains 12 residues. This CDR3 reads CASSLTREQILF. CDR3 nucleotide sequence: TGTGCCAGCAGCTTAACCCGCGAACAGATTCTCTTC.

The chain is built from TRBV4-1 and TRBJ2-4; TRBD2 matches at 8 bases. J was trimmed by 1 base and V by 4 bases; bases with no gene match: 3. This CDR3 contains 15 residues. CDR1 is MGHRA, CDR2 YSYEKL, per germline. CDR3 nucleotides: TGCGCCAGCAGCCCCGGGGGGGCGGCCAAAAACATTCAGTACTTC. Its protein product is CASSPGGAAKNIQYF.

V and J are TRBV19 and TRBJ2-5; D remains unclear. The germline gives CDR1 LNHDA, CDR2 SQIVND (reference sequence). Trimming took off 3 bases at V and 4 bases at J, with 12 bases between the two ends. This CDR3 spans 14 amino acids. This chain's CDR3 is CASSISTVGETQYF. The CDR3 DNA sequence: TGTGCCAGTAGTATTTCTACAGTGGGAGAGACCCAGTACTTC.

The J gene is TRBJ1-2, the V gene TRBV19; D uncertain. CDR3 length: 13 amino acids. Trimming removed 3 bases from V and 3 bases from J, with 8 bases in between. Germline V gene sequence: CDR1 LNHDA, CDR2 SQIVND (reference sequence). CDR3 sequence: CASSIGLDYGYTF. DNA for the CDR3: TGTGCCAGTAGTATCGGGTTGGACTATGGCTACACCTTC.

This rearrangement joins TRBV5-5 to TRBJ1-5, with TRBD1 as a possible D gene (6 bases). CDR3 length: 17 residues. Germline loops: CDR1 SGHKS, CDR2 YYEKEE (reference sequence). V lost 0 bases to trimming and J lost 3 bases, with 16 bases between them. Written as DNA, the CDR3 is TGTGCCAGCAGCTTGGCGGGGGCGCGCGGACCCAATCAGCCCCAGCATTTT. It translates to CASSLAGARGPNQPQHF.

The chain couples TRBV12-3 or TRBV12-4 to TRBJ2-1; no clear D gene. There are 10 residues in the CDR3. V was clipped by 7 bases and J by 5 bases, with 3 bases between them. The CDR3 reads CASKDNEQFF. As DNA, the CDR3 is TGTGCCAGCAAGGACAATGAGCAGTTCTTC.